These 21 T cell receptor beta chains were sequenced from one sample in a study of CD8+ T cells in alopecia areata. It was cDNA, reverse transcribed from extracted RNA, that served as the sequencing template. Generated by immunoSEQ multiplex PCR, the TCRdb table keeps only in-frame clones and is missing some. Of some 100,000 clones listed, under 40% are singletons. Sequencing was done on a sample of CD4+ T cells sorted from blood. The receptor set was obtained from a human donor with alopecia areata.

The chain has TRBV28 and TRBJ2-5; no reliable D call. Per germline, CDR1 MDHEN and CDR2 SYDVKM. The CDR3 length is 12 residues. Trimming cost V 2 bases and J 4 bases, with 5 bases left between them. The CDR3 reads CASSLQGETQYF. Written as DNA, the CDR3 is TGTGCCAGCAGTTTACAAGGAGAGACCCAGTACTTC.

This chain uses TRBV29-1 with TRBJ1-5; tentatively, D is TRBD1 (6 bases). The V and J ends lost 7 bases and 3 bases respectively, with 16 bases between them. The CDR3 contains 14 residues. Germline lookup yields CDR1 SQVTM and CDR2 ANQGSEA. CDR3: CSANGAGANQPQHF. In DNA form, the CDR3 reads TGCAGCGCCAACGGGGCAGGGGCCAATCAGCCCCAGCATTTT.

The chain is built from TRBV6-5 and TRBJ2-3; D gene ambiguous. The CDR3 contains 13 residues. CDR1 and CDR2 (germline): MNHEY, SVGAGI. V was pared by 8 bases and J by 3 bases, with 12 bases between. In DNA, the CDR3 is TGTGCCAGCGCTCCGCCCCTTACAGATACGCAGTATTTT. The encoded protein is CASAPPLTDTQYF.

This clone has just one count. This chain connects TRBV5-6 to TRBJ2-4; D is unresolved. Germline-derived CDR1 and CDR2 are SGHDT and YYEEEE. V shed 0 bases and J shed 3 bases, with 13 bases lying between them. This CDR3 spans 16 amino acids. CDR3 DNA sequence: TGTGCCAGCAGCTTGGGAAACAACGCGCTCAAAAACATTCAGTACTTC. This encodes CASSLGNNALKNIQYF.

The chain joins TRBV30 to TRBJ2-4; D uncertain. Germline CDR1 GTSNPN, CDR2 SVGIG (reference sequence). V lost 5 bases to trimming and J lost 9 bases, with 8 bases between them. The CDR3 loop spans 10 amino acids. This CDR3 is CAWGYGIQYF. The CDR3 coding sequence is TGTGCCTGGGGGTACGGCATTCAGTACTTC.

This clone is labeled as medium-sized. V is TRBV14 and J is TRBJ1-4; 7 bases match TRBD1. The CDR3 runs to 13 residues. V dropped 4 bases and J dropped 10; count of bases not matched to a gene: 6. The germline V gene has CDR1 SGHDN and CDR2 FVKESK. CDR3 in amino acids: CASSLRTGPKLFF. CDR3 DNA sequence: TGTGCCAGCAGCCTAAGGACAGGCCCAAAACTGTTTTTT.

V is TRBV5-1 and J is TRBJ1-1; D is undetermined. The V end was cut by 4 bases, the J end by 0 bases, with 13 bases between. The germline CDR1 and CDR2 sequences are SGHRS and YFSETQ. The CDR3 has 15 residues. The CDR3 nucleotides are TGCGCCAGCAGCCTGGACGGGGTGATGAACACTGAAGCTTTCTTT. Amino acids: CASSLDGVMNTEAFF.

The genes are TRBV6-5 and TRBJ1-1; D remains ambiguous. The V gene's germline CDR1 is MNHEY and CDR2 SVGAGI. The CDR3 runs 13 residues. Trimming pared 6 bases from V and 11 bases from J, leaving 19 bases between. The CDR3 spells CASSNPSEVGAFF. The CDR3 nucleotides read TGTGCCAGCAGCAACCCCTCCGAGGTCGGCGCTTTCTTT.

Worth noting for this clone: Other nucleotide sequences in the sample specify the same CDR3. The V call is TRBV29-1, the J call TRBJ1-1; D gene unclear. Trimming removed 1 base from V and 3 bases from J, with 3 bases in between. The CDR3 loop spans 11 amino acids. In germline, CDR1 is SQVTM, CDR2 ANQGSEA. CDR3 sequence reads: CSVEGYTEAFF. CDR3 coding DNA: TGCAGCGTTGAAGGTTACACTGAAGCTTTCTTT. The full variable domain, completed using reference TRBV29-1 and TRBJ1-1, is SAVISQKPSRDICQRGTSLTIQCQVDSQVTMMFWYRQQPGQSLTLIATANQGSEATYESGFVIDKFPISRPNLTFSTLTVSNMSPEDSSIYLCSVEGYTEAFFGQGTRLTVV.

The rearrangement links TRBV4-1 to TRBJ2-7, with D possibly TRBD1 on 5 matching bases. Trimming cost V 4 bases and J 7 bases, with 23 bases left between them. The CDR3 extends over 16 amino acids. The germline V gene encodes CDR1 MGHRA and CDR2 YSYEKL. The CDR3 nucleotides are TGCGCCAGCAGCCCGAACCTAGGGGTTGGCCCCGGGGAGCAGTACTTC. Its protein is CASSPNLGVGPGEQYF.

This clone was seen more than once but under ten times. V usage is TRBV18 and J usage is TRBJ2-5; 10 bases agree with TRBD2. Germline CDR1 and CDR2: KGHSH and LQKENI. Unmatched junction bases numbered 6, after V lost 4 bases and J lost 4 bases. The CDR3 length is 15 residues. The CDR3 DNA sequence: TGTGCCAGCTCACAAGCGGGAGGGAGAAGAGAGACCCAGTACTTC. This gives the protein CASSQAGGRRETQYF.

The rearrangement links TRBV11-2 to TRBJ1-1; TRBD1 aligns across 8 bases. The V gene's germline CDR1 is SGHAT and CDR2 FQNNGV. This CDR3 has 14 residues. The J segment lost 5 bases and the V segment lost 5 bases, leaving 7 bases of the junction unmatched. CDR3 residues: CASSARDRRTEAFF. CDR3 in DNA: TGTGCCAGCAGCGCGCGGGACAGGCGAACTGAAGCTTTCTTT.

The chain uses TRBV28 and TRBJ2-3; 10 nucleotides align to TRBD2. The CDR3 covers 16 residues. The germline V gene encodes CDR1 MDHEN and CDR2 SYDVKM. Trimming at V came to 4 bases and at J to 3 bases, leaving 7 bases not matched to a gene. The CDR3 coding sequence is TGTGCCAGCAGTTCTACTTCAGCGGGAGGGACAGATACGCAGTATTTT. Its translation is CASSSTSAGGTDTQYF. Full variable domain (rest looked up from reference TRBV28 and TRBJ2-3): DVKVTQSSRYLVKRTGEKVFLECVQDMDHENMFWYRQDPGLGLRLIYFSYDVKMKEKGDIPEGYSVSREKKERFSLILESASTNQTSMYLCASSSTSAGGTDTQYFGPGTRLTVL.

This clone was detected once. CDR3: CASSIATNEKLFF. DNA of the CDR3: TGCGCCAGCAGCATAGCAACTAATGAAAAACTGTTTTTT. The chain has TRBV5-1 and TRBJ1-4, with unresolved D. Trimming stripped 4 bases from V and 0 bases from J, with 4 bases between. The CDR3 is 13 amino acids. Germline V lookup: CDR1 SGHRS, CDR2 YFSETQ.

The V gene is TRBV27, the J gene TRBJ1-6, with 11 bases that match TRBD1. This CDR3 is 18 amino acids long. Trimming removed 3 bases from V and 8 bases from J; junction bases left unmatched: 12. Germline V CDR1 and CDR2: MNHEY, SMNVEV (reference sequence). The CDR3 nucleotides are TGTGCCAGCAGTTTCGACCGGACAGGGGGCCGTTTTGATTCACCCCTCCACTTT. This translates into CASSFDRTGGRFDSPLHF.

The CDR3 spells CASSQVGTAYEQYF. The DNA for the CDR3 is TGTGCCAGCAGCCAAGTTGGGACAGCCTACGAGCAGTACTTC. The rearrangement uses TRBV14 and TRBJ2-7, with 7 bases fitting TRBD1. The CDR3 runs to 14 residues. V trimming: 1 base; J trimming: 2 bases; junction bases outside the gene matches: 2. CDR1 and CDR2 from the germline V gene are SGHDN and FVKESK.

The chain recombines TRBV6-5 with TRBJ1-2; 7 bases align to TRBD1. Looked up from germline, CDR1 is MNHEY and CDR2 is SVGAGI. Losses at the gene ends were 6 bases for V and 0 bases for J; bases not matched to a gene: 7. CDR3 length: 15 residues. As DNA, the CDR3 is TGTGCCAGCAGAAAAGGGGGCTCAGCTAACTATGGCTACACCTTC. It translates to CASRKGGSANYGYTF.

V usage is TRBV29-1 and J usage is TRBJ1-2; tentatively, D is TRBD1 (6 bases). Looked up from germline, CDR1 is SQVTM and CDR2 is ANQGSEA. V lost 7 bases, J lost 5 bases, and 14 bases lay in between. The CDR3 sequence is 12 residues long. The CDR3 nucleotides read TGCAGCGGATGGGACACCGCTTATGGCTACACCTTC. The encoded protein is CSGWDTAYGYTF.

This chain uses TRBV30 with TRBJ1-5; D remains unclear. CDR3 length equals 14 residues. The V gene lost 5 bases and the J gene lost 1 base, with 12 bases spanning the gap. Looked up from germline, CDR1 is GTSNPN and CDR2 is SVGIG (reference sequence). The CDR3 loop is CAWSTGASNQPQHF. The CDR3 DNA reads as TGTGCCTGGTCCACGGGCGCGAGCAATCAGCCCCAGCATTTT.

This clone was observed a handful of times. The CDR3 DNA reads TGCAGCGTTGAGAGATGGGTCCGGACAGATACGCAGTATTTT. Protein: CSVERWVRTDTQYF. This chain links TRBV29-1 with TRBJ2-3; no firm D call. The germline CDR1 and CDR2 sequences are SQVTM and ANQGSEA. The V and J ends lost 3 bases and 3 bases respectively, with 13 bases between them. The CDR3 extends over 14 amino acids.

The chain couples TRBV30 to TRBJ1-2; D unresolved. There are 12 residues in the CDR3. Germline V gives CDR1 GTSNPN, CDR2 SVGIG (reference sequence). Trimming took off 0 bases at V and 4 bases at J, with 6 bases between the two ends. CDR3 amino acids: CAWSVGGYGYTF. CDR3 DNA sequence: TGTGCCTGGAGTGTAGGAGGCTATGGCTACACCTTC.